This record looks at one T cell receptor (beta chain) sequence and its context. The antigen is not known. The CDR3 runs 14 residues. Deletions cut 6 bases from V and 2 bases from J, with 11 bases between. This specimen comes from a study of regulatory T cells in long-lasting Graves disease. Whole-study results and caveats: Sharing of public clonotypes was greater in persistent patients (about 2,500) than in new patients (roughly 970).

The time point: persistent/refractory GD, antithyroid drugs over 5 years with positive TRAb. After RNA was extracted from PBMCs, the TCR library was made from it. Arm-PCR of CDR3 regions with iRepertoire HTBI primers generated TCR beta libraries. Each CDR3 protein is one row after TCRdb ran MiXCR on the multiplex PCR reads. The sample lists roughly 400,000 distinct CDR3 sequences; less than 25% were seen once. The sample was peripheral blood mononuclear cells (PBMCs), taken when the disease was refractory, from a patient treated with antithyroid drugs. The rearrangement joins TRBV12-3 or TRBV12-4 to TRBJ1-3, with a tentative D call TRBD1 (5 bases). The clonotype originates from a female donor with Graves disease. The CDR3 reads CASRPGGTGNTIYF. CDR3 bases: TGTGCCAGCAGACCTGGGGGTACTGGAAACACCATATATTTT.